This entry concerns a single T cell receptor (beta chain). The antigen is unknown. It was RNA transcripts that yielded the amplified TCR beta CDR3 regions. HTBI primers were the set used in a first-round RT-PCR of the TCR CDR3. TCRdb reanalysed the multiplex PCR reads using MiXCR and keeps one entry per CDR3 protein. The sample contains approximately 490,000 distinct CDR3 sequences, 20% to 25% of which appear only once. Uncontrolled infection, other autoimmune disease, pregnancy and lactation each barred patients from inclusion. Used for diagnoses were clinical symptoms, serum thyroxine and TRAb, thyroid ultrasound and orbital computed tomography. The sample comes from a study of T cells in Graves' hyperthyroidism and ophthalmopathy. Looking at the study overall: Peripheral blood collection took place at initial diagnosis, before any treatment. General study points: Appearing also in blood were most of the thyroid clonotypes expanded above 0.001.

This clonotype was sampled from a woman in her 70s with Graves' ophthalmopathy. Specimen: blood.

This chain's CDR3 is CASSYRPLQETQYF. CDR3 nucleotide sequence: TGTGCCAGCAGCTATAGACCATTACAGGAGACCCAGTACTTC. The J gene is TRBJ2-5, the V gene TRBV7-9, with D uncertain. CDR3 length equals 14 residues. V shed 4 bases and J shed 5 bases, with 14 bases lying between them. CDR1 is SEHNR, CDR2 FQNEAQ, per germline (reference sequence).